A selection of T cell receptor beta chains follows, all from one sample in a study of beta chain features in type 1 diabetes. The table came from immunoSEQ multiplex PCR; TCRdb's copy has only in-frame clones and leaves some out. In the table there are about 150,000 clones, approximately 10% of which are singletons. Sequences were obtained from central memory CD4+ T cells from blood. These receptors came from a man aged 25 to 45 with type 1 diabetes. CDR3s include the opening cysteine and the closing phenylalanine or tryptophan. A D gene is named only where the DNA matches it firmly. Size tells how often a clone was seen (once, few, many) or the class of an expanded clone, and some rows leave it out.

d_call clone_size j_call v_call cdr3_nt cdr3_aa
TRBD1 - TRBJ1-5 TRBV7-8 TGTGCCAGCAGCTCCCGACAGGGGGTCAATCAGCCCCAGCATTTT CASSSRQGVNQPQHF
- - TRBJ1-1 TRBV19 TGTGCCAGTAGGATCGACGGGAGCACGGGGTCGGCTTTCTTT CASRIDGSTGSAFF
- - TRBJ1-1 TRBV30 TGTGCCTGGAGGGACTTCCTCAAAGCTTTCTTT CAWRDFLKAFF
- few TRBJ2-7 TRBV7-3 TGTGCCAGCAGCTTAGTAGTAAGGGGGAGTTCGCCCTACGAGCAGTACTTC CASSLVVRGSSPYEQYF
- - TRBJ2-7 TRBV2 TGTGCCAGCAGTGTAAGGGGTAACGAGCAGTACTTC CASSVRGNEQYF
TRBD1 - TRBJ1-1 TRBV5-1 TGCGCCAGCAGCTTCCCAGGGGGGTCTGAAGCTTTCTTT CASSFPGGSEAFF
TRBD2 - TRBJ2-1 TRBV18 TGTGCCAGCTCACTTGGGACTAGCGGAGCCGATGAGCAGTTCTTC CASSLGTSGADEQFF
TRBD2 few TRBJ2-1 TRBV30 TGTGCCTCGGGACTAGCGGGAGCCGGTGAGCAGTTCTTC CASGLAGAGEQFF
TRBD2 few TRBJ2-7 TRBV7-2 TGTGCCAGCAGCTCGGCGGGAGCTCGAAGGGACGAGCAGTACTTC CASSSAGARRDEQYF
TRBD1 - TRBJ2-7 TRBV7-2 TGTGCCAGCAGATCCACCGGGACAGGGCCTTTTTACGAGCAGTACTTC CASRSTGTGPFYEQYF
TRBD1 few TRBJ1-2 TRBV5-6 TGTGCCAGCAGCTGGGGGGGACAGGGGGATGACGGCTACACCTTC CASSWGGQGDDGYTF
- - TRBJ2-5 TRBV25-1 TGTGCCAGCAGCGCCCCCTCCAGTCAAGAGACCCAGTACTTC CASSAPSSQETQYF
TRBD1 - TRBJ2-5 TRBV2 TGTGCCAGCAGTCAAAAGGACCGCGGACAGGGGGAAGGGGAGACCCAGTACTTC CASSQKDRGQGEGETQYF
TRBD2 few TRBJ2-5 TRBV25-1 TGTGCCAGCAGTAGTTCTAGCGGGACTTTGGAGACCCAGTACTTC CASSSSSGTLETQYF
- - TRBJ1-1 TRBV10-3 TGTGCCATCAGGGGTGGACAGACGAACACTGAAGCTTTCTTT CAIRGGQTNTEAFF
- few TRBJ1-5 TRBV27 TGTGCCAGCAGTTTATCGCAGGGGTTTCAGCCCCAGCATTTT CASSLSQGFQPQHF
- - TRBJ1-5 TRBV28 TGTGCCAGCAGAATTAATAGCAATCAGCCCCAGCATTTT CASRINSNQPQHF
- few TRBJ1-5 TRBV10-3 TGTGCCATCAGTGAGCGGGGTAGGGATCAGCCCCAGCATTTT CAISERGRDQPQHF
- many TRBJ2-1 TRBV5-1 TGCGCCAGCAGCCGGGAGAAGTACAATGAGCAGTTCTTC CASSREKYNEQFF
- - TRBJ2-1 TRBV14 TGTGCCAGCAGCCAAGAAAGCGGCTCCTACAATGAGCAGTTCTTC CASSQESGSYNEQFF
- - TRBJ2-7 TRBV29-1 TGCAGCGTAGGTAAGGGGGTCTCCTACGAGCAGTACTTC CSVGKGVSYEQYF
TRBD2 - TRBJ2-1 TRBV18 TGTGCCAGCTCACCAATTACTAGCGGGAGCTACGTCTCGTTCTTC CASSPITSGSYVSFF
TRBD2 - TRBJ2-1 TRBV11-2 TGTGCCAGCAGCTTAGGCGGGAGCTCCTACAATGAGCAGTTCTTC CASSLGGSSYNEQFF
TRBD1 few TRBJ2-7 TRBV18 TGTGCCAGCTCACCCGGCCTCACAGGGGCACCGACGGAGTACTTC CASSPGLTGAPTEYF
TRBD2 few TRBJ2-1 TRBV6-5 TGTGCCAGCCGGGACTACAAGAATGAGCAGTTCTTC CASRDYKNEQFF
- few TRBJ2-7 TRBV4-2 TGTGCCAGCAGCCAAGATTTCCAACCGGGGTACGAGCAGTACTTC CASSQDFQPGYEQYF
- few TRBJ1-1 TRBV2 TGTGCCAGCAGTGACCTAGGGGATGCGGCTTTCTTT CASSDLGDAAFF
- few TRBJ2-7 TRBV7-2 TGTGCCAGCAGCGTCCGGGACAAGAGATACGAGCAGTACTTC CASSVRDKRYEQYF
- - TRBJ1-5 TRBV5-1 TGCGCCAGCAGCACTGATAGCAATCAGCCCCAGCATTTT CASSTDSNQPQHF
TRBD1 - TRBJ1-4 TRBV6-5 TGTGCCAGCAGTTATAGAAGGGGGCCAACTGAAAAACTGTTTTTT CASSYRRGPTEKLFF
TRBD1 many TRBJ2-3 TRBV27 TGTGCCAGCAGCGGAAGACAGGGGTGGGCAGATACGCAGTATTTT CASSGRQGWADTQYF
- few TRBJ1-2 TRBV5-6 TGTGCCAGCAGCTTGGCGCTAAACTATGGCTACACCTTC CASSLALNYGYTF
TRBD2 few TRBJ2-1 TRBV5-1 TGCGCCAGCAGCACTGGGACTAGCGGGAGCAACAATGAGCAGTTCTTC CASSTGTSGSNNEQFF
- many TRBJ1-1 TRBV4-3 TGCGCCAGCAGCCAAGGACAGATAAAGAACACTGAAGCTTTCTTT CASSQGQIKNTEAFF
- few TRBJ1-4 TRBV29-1 TGCAGCGTTGTCCGGGGGGCTGGTGAAAAACTGTTTTTT CSVVRGAGEKLFF
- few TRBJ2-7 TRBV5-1 TGCGCCAGCGCGAAAGGACAGCGCTACGAGCAGTACTTC CASAKGQRYEQYF
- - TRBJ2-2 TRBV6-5 TGTGCCAGCAGTTACGCGAGGAGCTTGAACACCGGGGAGCTGTTTTTT CASSYARSLNTGELFF
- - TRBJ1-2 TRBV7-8 TGTGCCAGCAGCTCGAGGAGGGTCCTGAACTATGGCTACACCTTC CASSSRRVLNYGYTF
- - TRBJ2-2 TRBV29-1 TGCAGCGTTTCAGGGTCTTTGAACACCGGGGAGCTGTTTTTT CSVSGSLNTGELFF
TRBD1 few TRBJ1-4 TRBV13 TGTGCCAGCAGCTATGGGACAGGGGTAGAAAAACTGTTTTTT CASSYGTGVEKLFF
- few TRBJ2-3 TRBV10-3 TGTGCCATCAGTCCCCCGGGGTGGCCCATGCAGTATTTT CAISPPGWPMQYF
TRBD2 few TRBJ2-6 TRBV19 TGTGCCAGTTCCCGGGGGGTCTCTGGGGCCAACGTCCTGACTTTC CASSRGVSGANVLTF
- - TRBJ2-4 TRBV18 TGTGCCAGCTCACCACCGGGACTAGCCAAAAACATTCAGTACTTC CASSPPGLAKNIQYF
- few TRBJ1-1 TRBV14 TGTGCCAGCAGCCTATTTGGGGCCACTGAAGCTTTCTTT CASSLFGATEAFF
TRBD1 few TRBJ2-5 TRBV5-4 TGCGCCAGCAGCCAAGGGACAGGAAAACAAGAGACCCAGTACTTC CASSQGTGKQETQYF
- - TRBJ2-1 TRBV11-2 TGTGCCAGCAGCGCCCGGGACAAAAGTAATGAGCAGTTCTTC CASSARDKSNEQFF
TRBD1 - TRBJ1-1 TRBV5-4 TGTGCCAGCAGCAAAGGACAGGGAGGCACTGAAGCTTTCTTT CASSKGQGGTEAFF
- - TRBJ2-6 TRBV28 TGTGCCAGCAGTTTATATTGGAGCTCTGGGGCCAACGTCCTGACTTTC CASSLYWSSGANVLTF
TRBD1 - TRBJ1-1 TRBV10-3 TGTGCCATCAGCGCTACGACAGGGGTCACTGAAGCTTTCTTT CAISATTGVTEAFF
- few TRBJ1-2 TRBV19 TGTGCCAGTTACAGACAGAACTATGGCTACACCTTC CASYRQNYGYTF
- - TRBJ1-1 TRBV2 TGTGCCAGCAGTGAAATGGGCAGGGATTTTACTGAAGCTTTCTTT CASSEMGRDFTEAFF
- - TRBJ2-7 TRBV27 TGTGCCAGCAGGACGCAGGCAGGGATGAGGCAGTACTTC CASRTQAGMRQYF
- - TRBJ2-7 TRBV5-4 TGTGCCAGCAGCGCGGGCCTGGCCTACGAGCAGTACTTC CASSAGLAYEQYF
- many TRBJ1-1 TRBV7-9 TGTGCCAGCAGCTTAGCCGGAGCTGAAGCTTTCTTT CASSLAGAEAFF
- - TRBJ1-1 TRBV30 TGTGCCTGGACAATGGGGGGGGACACTGAAGCTTTCTTT CAWTMGGDTEAFF
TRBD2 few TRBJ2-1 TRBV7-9 TGTGCCAGCAGCAGGACTAGTTTCGGTGAGCAGTTCTTC CASSRTSFGEQFF
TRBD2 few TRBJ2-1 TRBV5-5 TGTGCCAGCAGCTTGCTTAGCGGGAGAGGGTATGAGCAGTTCTTC CASSLLSGRGYEQFF
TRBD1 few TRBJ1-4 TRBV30 TGTGCCTGGAGTACGACGGACAGGCTTAATGAAAAACTGTTTTTT CAWSTTDRLNEKLFF
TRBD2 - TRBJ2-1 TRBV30 TGTGCCTGGGATAGCGGGGCCTCCTACAATGAGCAGTTCTTC CAWDSGASYNEQFF
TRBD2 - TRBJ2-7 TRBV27 TGTGCCAGCAGTCCGTGGACTAGCCCGCACGAGCAGTACTTC CASSPWTSPHEQYF